This T cell receptor beta chain was captured in a study of blood T cell repertoires in COVID-19. About the research overall: PBMCs, B-cell-depleted T cells, or T cells provided the cDNA or gDNA that made up the material.

Original handling: Amplified reference gene primers provided the basis for estimating nucleated cell counts. This table comes from immunoSEQ multiplex PCR, and its TCRdb copy is limited to in-frame clones, with some not included. That table furnishes V, J and clone size, whereas the DNA furnished D and trimming. This sample has about 230,000 clones, with around four fifths found just once. The CDR3 totals 13 residues. Germline V gives CDR1 MGHDK, CDR2 SYGVNS. With 5 bases removed from V and 4 bases from J, the gap between germline ends came to 11 bases. The rearrangement uses TRBV25-1 and TRBJ1-2; weak D call: TRBD1 (6 bases). Sequencing was done on a sample of peripheral blood. The receptor's source is a woman aged 70 to 79 with active or convalescent COVID-19. The CDR3 region is CASSKSGAYGYTF. The CDR3 nucleotides read TGTGCCAGCAGTAAGTCAGGGGCCTATGGCTACACCTTC.